This TCR beta chain was retrieved from a study of graft-versus-host responses after intestinal transplantation. Across the whole study: The whole recipient group had anti-thymocyte globulin induction followed by tacrolimus and steroids for around 3 years. The study, taken as a whole, reports: When patients had graft-donor T cell macrochimerism, their allografts held high graft-versus-host to host-versus-graft clonal ratios.

As concerns this clone: Its antigen is not known.

The protocol was immunoSEQ multiplex PCR, while the TCRdb copy is restricted to in-frame clones and leaves out a portion. The top ten hold 0.55% to 0.65% of the sample, which has tens of thousands of clones, 89% seen once. CDR1 SEHNR and CDR2 FQNEAQ come from the germline V gene (reference sequence). The CDR3 runs to 17 residues. V lost 5 bases to trimming and J lost 3 bases, with 19 bases between them. V usage is TRBV7-9 and J usage is TRBJ2-2; weak D call: TRBD1 (6 bases). The clonotype originates from a human donor who was the organ donor for an intestinal transplant. The material was unstimulated CD4+ T cells sorted from spleen or lymph node cells, obtained before transplant. DNA for the CDR3: TGTGCCAGCAGCCTACTAGAGGGGGACGGAGACACCGGGGAGCTGTTTTTT. This gives the protein CASSLLEGDGDTGELFF.